This TCR beta chain was profiled in a study of cytomegalovirus exposure and HLA in healthy donors. TCRdb's copy holds only in-frame clones and misses some; the assay was immunoSEQ multiplex PCR. The table shows a few hundred thousand clones, with approximately 80% occurring only once. Between the trimmed V and J ends, which lost 4 bases and 3 bases, there was a span of 16 bases. The CDR3 is 15 residues long. Germline V gene sequence: CDR1 MNHNY, CDR2 SVGAGI (reference sequence). The chain employs TRBV6-6 and TRBJ2-7; TRBD1 might be the D (5 bases). Material for sequencing was PBMCs. The clonotype originates from a woman in her 30s in good health and CMV-seropositive. CDR3 region: CASSSGSSIIYEQYF. The CDR3 region has the DNA TGTGCCAGCAGTTCAGGGTCTTCTATAATCTACGAGCAGTACTTC.